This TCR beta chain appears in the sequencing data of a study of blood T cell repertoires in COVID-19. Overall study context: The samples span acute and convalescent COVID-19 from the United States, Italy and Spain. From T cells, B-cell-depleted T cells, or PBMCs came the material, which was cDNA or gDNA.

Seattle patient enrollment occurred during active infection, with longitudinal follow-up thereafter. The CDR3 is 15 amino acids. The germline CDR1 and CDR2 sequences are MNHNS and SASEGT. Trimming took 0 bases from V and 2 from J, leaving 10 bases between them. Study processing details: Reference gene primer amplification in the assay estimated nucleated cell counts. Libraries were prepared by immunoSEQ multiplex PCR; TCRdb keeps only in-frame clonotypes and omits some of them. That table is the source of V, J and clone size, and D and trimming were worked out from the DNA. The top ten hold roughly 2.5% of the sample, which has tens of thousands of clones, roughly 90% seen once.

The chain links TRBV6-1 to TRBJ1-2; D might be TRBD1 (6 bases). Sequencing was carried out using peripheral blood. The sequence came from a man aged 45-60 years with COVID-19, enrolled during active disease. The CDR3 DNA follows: TGTGCCAGCAGTGAAGCGCACAGGGAAAACTATGGCTACACCTTC. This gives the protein CASSEAHRENYGYTF.